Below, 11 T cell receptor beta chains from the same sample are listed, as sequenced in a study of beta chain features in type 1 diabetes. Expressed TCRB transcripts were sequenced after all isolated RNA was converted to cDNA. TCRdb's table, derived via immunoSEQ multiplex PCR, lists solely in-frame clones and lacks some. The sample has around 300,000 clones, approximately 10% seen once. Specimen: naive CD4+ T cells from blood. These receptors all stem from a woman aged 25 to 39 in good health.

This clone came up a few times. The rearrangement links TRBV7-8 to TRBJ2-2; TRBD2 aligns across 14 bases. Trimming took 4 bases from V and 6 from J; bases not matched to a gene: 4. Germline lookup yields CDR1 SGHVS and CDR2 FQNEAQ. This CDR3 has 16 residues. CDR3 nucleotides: TGTGCCAGCAGCTCGGGACTAGCGGGAGCGGCCGGGGAGCTGTTTTTT. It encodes CASSSGLAGAAGELFF.

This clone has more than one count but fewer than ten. CDR3 coding DNA: TGTGCCAGCACCTTGACTATTTCCGGGGAGCTGTTTTTT. Amino acids: CASTLTISGELFF. The V call is TRBV2, the J call TRBJ2-2; weak D call: TRBD2 (5 bases). This CDR3 is built from 13 residues. Trimming took off 7 bases at V and 6 bases at J, with 12 bases between the two ends. CDR1 and CDR2 from the germline V gene are SNHLY and FYNNEI.

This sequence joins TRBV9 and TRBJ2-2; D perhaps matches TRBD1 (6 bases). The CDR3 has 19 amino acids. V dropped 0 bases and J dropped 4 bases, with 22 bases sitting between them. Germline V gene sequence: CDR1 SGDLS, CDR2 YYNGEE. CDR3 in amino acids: CASSVGGSRGGRVTGELFF. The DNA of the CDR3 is TGTGCCAGCAGCGTAGGTGGAAGCCGAGGGGGTCGAGTCACCGGGGAGCTGTTTTTT.

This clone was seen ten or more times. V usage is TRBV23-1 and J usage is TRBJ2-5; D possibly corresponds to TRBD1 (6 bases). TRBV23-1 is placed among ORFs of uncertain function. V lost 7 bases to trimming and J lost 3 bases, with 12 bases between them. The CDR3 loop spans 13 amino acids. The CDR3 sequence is CASKCAGEETQYF. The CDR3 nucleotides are TGCGCCAGCAAGTGTGCAGGGGAAGAGACCCAGTACTTC.

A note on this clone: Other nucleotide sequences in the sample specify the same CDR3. The CDR3 DNA is TGTGCCAGCAGCTTGGGGCAGCAAGAGACCCAGTACTTC. It specifies CASSLGQQETQYF. The chain links TRBV5-6 to TRBJ2-5; D call uncertain. Between the trimmed V and J ends, which lost 0 bases and 2 bases, there was a span of 5 bases. Germline V gene data show CDR1 as SGHDT and CDR2 as YYEEEE. The CDR3 loop spans 13 amino acids.

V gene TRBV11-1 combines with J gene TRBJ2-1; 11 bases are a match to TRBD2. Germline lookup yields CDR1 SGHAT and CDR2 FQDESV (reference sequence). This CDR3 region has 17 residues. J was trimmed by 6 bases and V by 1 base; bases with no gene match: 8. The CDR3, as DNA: TGTGCCAGCAGCTTAGAACTAGCGGGAGTAGGGTCCAATGAGCAGTTCTTC. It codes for CASSLELAGVGSNEQFF.

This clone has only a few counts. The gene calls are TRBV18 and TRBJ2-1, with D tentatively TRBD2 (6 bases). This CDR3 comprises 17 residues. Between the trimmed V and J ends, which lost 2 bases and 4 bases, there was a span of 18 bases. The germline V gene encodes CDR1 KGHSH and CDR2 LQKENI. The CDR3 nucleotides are TGTGCCAGCTCACCAGCCGAATCAAGGGGAGGTTACAATGAGCAGTTCTTC. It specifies CASSPAESRGGYNEQFF.

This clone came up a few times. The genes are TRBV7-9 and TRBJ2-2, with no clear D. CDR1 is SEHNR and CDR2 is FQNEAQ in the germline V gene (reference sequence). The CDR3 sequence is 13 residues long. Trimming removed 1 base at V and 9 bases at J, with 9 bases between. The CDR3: CASSLGSSRELFF. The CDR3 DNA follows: TGTGCCAGCAGCTTAGGGAGCTCGCGGGAGCTGTTTTTT.

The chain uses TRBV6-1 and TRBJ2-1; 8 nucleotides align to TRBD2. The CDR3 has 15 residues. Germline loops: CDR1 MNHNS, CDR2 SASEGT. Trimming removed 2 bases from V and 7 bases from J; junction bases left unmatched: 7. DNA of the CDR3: TGTGCCAGCAGTGAATTCCAGCGGGAGCTAAATGAGCAGTTCTTC. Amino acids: CASSEFQRELNEQFF.

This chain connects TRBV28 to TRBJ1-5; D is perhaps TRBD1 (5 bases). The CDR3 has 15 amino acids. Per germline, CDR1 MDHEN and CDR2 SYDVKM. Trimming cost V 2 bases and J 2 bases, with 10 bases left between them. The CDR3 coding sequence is TGTGCCAGCAGTTTAGCACGGGGGGGCAATCAGCCCCAGCATTTT. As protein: CASSLARGGNQPQHF.

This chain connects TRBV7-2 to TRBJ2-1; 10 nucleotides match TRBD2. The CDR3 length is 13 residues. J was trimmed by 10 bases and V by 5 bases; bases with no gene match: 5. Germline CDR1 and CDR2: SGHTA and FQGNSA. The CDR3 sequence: CASSTTSGAEQFF. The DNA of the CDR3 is TGTGCCAGCAGCACCACTAGCGGGGCCGAGCAGTTCTTC.